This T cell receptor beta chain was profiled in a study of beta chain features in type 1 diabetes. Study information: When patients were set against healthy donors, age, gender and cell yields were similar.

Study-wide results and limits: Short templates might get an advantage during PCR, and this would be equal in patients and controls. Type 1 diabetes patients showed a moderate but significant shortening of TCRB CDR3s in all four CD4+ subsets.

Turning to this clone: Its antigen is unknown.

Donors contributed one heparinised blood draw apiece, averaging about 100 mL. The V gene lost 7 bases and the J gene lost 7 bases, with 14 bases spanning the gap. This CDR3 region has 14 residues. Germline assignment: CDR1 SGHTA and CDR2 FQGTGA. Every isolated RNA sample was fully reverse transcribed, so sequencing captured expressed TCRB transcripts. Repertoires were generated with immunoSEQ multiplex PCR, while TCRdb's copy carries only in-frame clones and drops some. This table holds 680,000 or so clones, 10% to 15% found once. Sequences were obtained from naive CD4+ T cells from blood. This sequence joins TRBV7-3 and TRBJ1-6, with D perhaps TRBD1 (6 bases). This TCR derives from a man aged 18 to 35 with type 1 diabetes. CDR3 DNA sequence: TGTGCCAGCAAACCCGACAGGTTAAATTCACCCCTCCACTTT. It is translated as CASKPDRLNSPLHF.